One T cell receptor (beta chain) is described in this entry. The CDR3 length is 13 residues. V gave up 3 bases and J gave up 8 bases; unmatched junction bases: 5. The germline CDR1 and CDR2 sequences are MNHNS and SASEGT. Clones were sequenced by immunoSEQ multiplex PCR, and TCRdb holds only the in-frame ones, with some missing. The profile shows 150,000 to 200,000 clones, about 86% of them singletons. The data stem from a study of control samples from healthy donors and cancer patients. Sequencing was performed on blood. This TCR was sampled from a man aged 18 to 35 in good health. This chain uses TRBV6-1 with TRBJ2-3; 7 bases align to TRBD2. The CDR3 DNA reads TGTGCCAGCAGTGAGCTGGCGGGGGTTACGCAGTATTTT. Amino acid sequence: CASSELAGVTQYF.